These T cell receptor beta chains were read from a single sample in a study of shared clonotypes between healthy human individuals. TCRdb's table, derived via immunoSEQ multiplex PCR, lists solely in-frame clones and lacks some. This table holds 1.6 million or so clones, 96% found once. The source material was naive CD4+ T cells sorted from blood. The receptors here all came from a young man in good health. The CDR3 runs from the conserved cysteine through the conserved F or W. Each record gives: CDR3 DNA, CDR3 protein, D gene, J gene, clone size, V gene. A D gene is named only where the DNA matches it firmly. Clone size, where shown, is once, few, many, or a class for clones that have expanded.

CDR3nt: TGTGCCAGCAGCCCGCGGGTTCGCGGAGATACGCAGTATTTT; CDR3aa: CASSPRVRGDTQYF; d_gene: -; j_gene: TRBJ2-3; abundance: -; v_gene: TRBV6-5
CDR3nt: TGTGCCACCGCTACCGCGCCGGGCGAGCAGTACTTC; CDR3aa: CATATAPGEQYF; d_gene: -; j_gene: TRBJ2-7; abundance: -; v_gene: TRBV10-3
CDR3nt: TGTGCCAGCAGCCCACATTTTCGACAGGGGTCCTATGGCTACACCTTC; CDR3aa: CASSPHFRQGSYGYTF; d_gene: TRBD1; j_gene: TRBJ1-2; abundance: -; v_gene: TRBV7-9
CDR3nt: TGTGCCAGCAGCCAAAACACCGGGACTAGCGGATACGAGCAGTACTTC; CDR3aa: CASSQNTGTSGYEQYF; d_gene: TRBD2; j_gene: TRBJ2-7; abundance: -; v_gene: TRBV28
CDR3nt: TGCAGCGTTGTAGGTGGGGCGGCCTACGAGCAGTACTTC; CDR3aa: CSVVGGAAYEQYF; d_gene: -; j_gene: TRBJ2-7; abundance: -; v_gene: TRBV29-1
CDR3nt: TGTGCCAGCATTCAACCGGGACTACTATACAATGAGCAGTTCTTC; CDR3aa: CASIQPGLLYNEQFF; d_gene: TRBD2; j_gene: TRBJ2-1; abundance: -; v_gene: TRBV28
CDR3nt: TGCGCCAGCAGCCACCCCCCCGGAACTAGCGTGGAGACCCAGTACTTC; CDR3aa: CASSHPPGTSVETQYF; d_gene: TRBD2; j_gene: TRBJ2-5; abundance: -; v_gene: TRBV4-1
CDR3nt: TGTGCCAGTAGTATAAGCGGGAGAACAGATACGCAGTATTTT; CDR3aa: CASSISGRTDTQYF; d_gene: TRBD2; j_gene: TRBJ2-3; abundance: -; v_gene: TRBV19
CDR3nt: TGCGCCAGCAGCCAAGGGAGGAGCCTAGCGGGAGGGTCGGGCACCGGGGAGCTGTTTTTT; CDR3aa: CASSQGRSLAGGSGTGELFF; d_gene: TRBD2; j_gene: TRBJ2-2; abundance: once; v_gene: TRBV4-3
CDR3nt: TGTGCCAGTAGTTTGGGCAGGGAGGTTCGAGAGACCCAGTACTTC; CDR3aa: CASSLGREVRETQYF; d_gene: -; j_gene: TRBJ2-5; abundance: -; v_gene: TRBV19